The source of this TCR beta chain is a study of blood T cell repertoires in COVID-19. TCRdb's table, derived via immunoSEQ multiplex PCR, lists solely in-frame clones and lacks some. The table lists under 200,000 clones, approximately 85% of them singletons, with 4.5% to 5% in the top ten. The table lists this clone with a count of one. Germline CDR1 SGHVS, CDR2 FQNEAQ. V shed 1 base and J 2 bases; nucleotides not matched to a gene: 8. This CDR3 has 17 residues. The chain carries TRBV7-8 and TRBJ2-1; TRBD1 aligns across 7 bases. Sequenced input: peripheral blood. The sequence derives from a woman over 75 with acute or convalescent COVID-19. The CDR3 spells CASSLGQGSFAYNEQFF. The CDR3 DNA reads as TGTGCCAGCAGCTTAGGACAGGGTAGTTTTGCCTACAATGAGCAGTTCTTC.